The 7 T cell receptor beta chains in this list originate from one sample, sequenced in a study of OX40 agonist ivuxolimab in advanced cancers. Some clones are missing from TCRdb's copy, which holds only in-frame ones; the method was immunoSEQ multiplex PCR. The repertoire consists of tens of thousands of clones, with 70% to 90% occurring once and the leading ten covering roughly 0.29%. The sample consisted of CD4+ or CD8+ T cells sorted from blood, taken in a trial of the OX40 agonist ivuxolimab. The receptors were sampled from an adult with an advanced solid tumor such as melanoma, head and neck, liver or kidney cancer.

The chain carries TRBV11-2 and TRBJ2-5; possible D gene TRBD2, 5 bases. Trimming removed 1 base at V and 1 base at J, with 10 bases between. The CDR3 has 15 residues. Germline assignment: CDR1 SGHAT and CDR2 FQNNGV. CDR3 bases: TGTGCCAGCAGCTTAGGCGGTCGGGGCCAAGAGACCCAGTACTTC. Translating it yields CASSLGGRGQETQYF.

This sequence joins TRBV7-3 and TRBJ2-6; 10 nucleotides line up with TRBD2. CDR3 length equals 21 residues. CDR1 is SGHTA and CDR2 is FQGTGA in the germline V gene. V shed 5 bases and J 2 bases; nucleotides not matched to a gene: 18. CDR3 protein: CASSPLRQGLAASPGANVLTF. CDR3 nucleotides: TGTGCCAGCAGCCCCCTCCGTCAAGGACTAGCGGCCAGCCCTGGGGCCAACGTCCTGACTTTC.

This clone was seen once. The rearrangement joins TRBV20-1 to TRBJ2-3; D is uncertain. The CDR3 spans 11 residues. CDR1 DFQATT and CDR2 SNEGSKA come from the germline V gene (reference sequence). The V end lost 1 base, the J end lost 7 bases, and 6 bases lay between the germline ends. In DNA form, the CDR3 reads TGCAGTGCTAGAGTTGGGAATACGCAGTATTTT. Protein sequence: CSARVGNTQYF.

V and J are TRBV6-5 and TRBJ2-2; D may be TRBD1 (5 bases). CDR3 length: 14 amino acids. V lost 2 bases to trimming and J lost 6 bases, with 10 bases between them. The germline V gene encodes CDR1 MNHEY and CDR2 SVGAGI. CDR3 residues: CASSYALGAGELFF. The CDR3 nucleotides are TGTGCCAGCAGTTACGCCCTAGGGGCCGGGGAGCTGTTTTTT.

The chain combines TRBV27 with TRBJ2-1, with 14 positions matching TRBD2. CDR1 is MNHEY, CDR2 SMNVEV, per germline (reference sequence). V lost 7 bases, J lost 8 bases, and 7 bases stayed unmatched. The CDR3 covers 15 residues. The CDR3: CASKFGTSGRYEQFF. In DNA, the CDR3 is TGTGCCAGCAAGTTTGGGACTAGCGGGAGATATGAGCAGTTCTTC.

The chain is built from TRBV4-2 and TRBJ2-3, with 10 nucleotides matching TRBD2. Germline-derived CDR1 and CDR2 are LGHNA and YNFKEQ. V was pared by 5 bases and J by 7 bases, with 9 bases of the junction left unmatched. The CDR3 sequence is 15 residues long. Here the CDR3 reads CASSESGGGQNTQYF. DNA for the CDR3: TGTGCCAGCAGCGAAAGCGGGGGGGGCCAAAATACGCAGTATTTT.

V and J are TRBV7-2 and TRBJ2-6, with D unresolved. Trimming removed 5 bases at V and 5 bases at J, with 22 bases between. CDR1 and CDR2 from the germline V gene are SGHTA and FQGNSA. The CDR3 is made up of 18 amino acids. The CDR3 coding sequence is TGTGCCAGCAGCGGGTGCTCGAGACGACAAAGTCGGGCCAACGTCCTGACTTTC. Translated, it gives CASSGCSRRQSRANVLTF.